This passage covers 23 T cell receptor beta chains from one sample sequenced in a study of early T cells in non-severe SARS-CoV-2 infection. TCRdb independently ran MiXCR on the 5' RACE reads; one entry per CDR3 protein. The table records 50,000 to 60,000 distinct CDR3 sequences, 9.5% to 13% of them present only once. Sequenced: whole blood. The receptors here all came from an adult who was a healthcare worker with PCR-confirmed SARS-CoV-2 infection or an uninfected control (not recorded which).

This clonotype has more than one count but fewer than ten. V gene TRBV7-9 combines with J gene TRBJ1-5; TRBD1 matches at 8 bases. CDR3 length: 16 amino acids. J gave up 3 bases and V 5 bases, and 9 bases lay outside the gene matches. Germline loops: CDR1 SEHNR, CDR2 FQNEAQ (reference sequence). The CDR3: CASSPMDRADNQPQHF. The CDR3 DNA sequence: TGTGCCAGCAGCCCAATGGACAGGGCCGACAATCAGCCCCAGCATTTT.

This chain links TRBV2 with TRBJ1-4, with a weak D call TRBD1 (6 bases). The CDR3 has 14 residues. Looked up from germline, CDR1 is SNHLY and CDR2 is FYNNEI. Between the trimmed V and J ends, which lost 6 bases and 8 bases, there was a span of 16 bases. Written as DNA, the CDR3 is TGTGCCAGCAGAAAAGGGGGGGCAAGCGAAAAACTGTTTTTT. Its protein is CASRKGGASEKLFF.

This clonotype was seen many times. The chain employs TRBV12-2 and TRBJ2-1; the DNA was not used to check the table's D call, TRBD1. TRBV12-2 is a documented pseudogene. The CDR3 contains 18 residues. This CDR3 reads CASRSRTRDRRFYNEQFF. The CDR3 region has the DNA TGTGCAAGTCGCTCCCGGACCCGGGACAGGCGGTTCTACAATGAGCAGTTCTTC.

This clonotype was counted ten times or more. This chain links TRBV3-1 with TRBJ2-5; D is undetermined. CDR3 length: 12 amino acids. V lost 4 bases and J lost 2, with 5 bases in between. In germline, CDR1 is LGHDT, CDR2 YNNKEL (reference sequence). CDR3 sequence (DNA): TGTGCCAGCAGCCCGGATCAAGAGACCCAGTACTTC. Residues: CASSPDQETQYF.

The chain carries TRBV28 and TRBJ2-6, with no clear D. The V end lost 3 bases, the J end lost 1 base, and 4 bases lay between the germline ends. The CDR3 has 14 amino acids. Germline V gene data show CDR1 as MDHEN and CDR2 as SYDVKM. In nucleotides, the CDR3 is TGTGCCAGCAGTTTTTTATCTGGGGCCAACGTCCTGACTTTC. This gives the protein CASSFLSGANVLTF.

This clonotype has a count of ten or more. J is TRBJ2-3 and V is TRBV28, with D possibly being TRBD1 (6 bases). Germline V gene data show CDR1 as MDHEN and CDR2 as SYDVKM. Deletions cut 4 bases from V and 2 bases from J, with 13 bases between. The CDR3 length is 15 residues. The CDR3 region is CASSSFRDNTDTQYF. The CDR3 nucleotides read TGTGCCAGCAGTTCCTTCCGGGACAACACAGATACGCAGTATTTT.

Ten or more counts support this clonotype. The chain couples TRBV28 to TRBJ2-5, with 8 bases fitting TRBD2. The V gene end was trimmed by 6 bases and the J gene end by 4 bases; junction bases not matched to a gene: 13. In germline, CDR1 is MDHEN, CDR2 SYDVKM. This CDR3 contains 16 residues. The CDR3 DNA follows: TGTGCCAGCAGCACACCGGGACTAGGGGGTATAGAGACCCAGTACTTC. Translation gives CASSTPGLGGIETQYF.

The chain carries TRBV2 and TRBJ2-7, with D perhaps TRBD2 (6 bases). V was clipped by 7 bases and J by 5 bases, with 9 bases between them. CDR1 is SNHLY, CDR2 FYNNEI, per germline. This CDR3 has 11 residues. CDR3 coding DNA: TGTGCCAGCACGTCGGGGGACGAGCAGTACTTC. This codes for CASTSGDEQYF.

This clonotype was observed a few times. The rearrangement links TRBV20-1 to TRBJ1-2; D unresolved. Deletions cut 0 bases from V and 2 bases from J, with 19 bases between. Germline values: CDR1 DFQATT, CDR2 SNEGSKA (reference sequence). The CDR3 runs 17 residues. CDR3 nucleotides: TGCAGTGCTAGAGAAGTCGGCAGTCCTTTGAGGAACTATGGCTACACCTTC. Amino acids: CSAREVGSPLRNYGYTF.

This clonotype was seen many times. The V and J genes are TRBV5-1 and TRBJ1-4; 10 bases match TRBD1. This CDR3 is built from 15 residues. Unmatched junction bases numbered 6, after V lost 5 bases and J lost 5 bases. Germline loops: CDR1 SGHRS, CDR2 YFSETQ. Here the CDR3 reads CASRDRGHGNEKLFF. The CDR3 DNA reads as TGCGCCAGCAGAGACAGGGGGCATGGAAATGAAAAACTGTTTTTT.

There are a few counts of this clonotype. V gene TRBV10-3 combines with J gene TRBJ1-1; D unclear. The V end lost 3 bases, the J end lost 5 bases, and 7 bases lay between the germline ends. Germline CDR1 and CDR2: ENHRY and SYGVKD. The CDR3 is 12 residues long. DNA of the CDR3: TGTGCCATCAGTGAAGGAATAACTGAAGCTTTCTTT. It is translated as CAISEGITEAFF.

This clonotype was detected ten times or more. The chain has TRBV5-1 and TRBJ2-7; D remains ambiguous. The germline V gene has CDR1 SGHRS and CDR2 YFSETQ. V lost 6 bases and J lost 3, with 10 bases in between. The CDR3 totals 12 residues. CDR3 nucleotide sequence: TGCGCCAGCAACTCTATGGACTACGAGCAGTACTTC. It codes for CASNSMDYEQYF.

As to this clonotype: Just one base apart from a much larger clone, this may be a read error. The chain couples TRBV11-2 to TRBJ2-1, with D possibly being TRBD2 (6 bases). V shed 5 bases and J shed 6 bases, with 17 bases lying between them. This CDR3 has 15 amino acids. Per germline, CDR1 SGHAT and CDR2 FQNNGV. The CDR3 sequence is CASSLMAGLGNEQFF. CDR3 sequence (DNA): TGTGCCAGCAGCCTAATGGCGGGGCTAGGCAATGAGCAGTTCTTC.

This clonotype appeared a few times. The chain employs TRBV5-1 and TRBJ2-7; 12 bases align to TRBD1. The germline gives CDR1 SGHRS, CDR2 YFSETQ. V was pared by 4 bases and J by 2 bases, with 13 bases of the junction left unmatched. The CDR3 is made up of 18 amino acids. The DNA of the CDR3 is TGCGCCAGCAGCCCGACCGGGACAGGGGGCGTATTAACCTACGAGCAGTACTTC. This codes for CASSPTGTGGVLTYEQYF. Filled out from reference TRBV5-1 and TRBJ2-7, the complete variable domain reads KAGVTQTPRYLIKTRGQQVTLSCSPISGHRSVSWYQQTPGQGLQFLFEYFSETQRNKGNFPGRFSGRQFSNSRSEMNVSTLELGDSALYLCASSPTGTGGVLTYEQYFGPGTRLTVT.

This clonotype was counted ten times or more. V usage is TRBV5-1 and J usage is TRBJ2-7; 11 positions match TRBD1. Germline-derived CDR1 and CDR2 are SGHRS and YFSETQ. This CDR3 spans 14 amino acids. The J segment lost 8 bases and the V segment lost 0 bases, leaving 4 bases of the junction unmatched. The chain's CDR3 is CASSLGTGGAKQYF. The CDR3 region has the DNA TGCGCCAGCAGCTTGGGGACAGGGGGCGCGAAGCAGTACTTC.

In its sample, this clonotype was seen a few times. The chain recombines TRBV9 with TRBJ2-7; 8 bases match TRBD2. Germline V gene lookup returns CDR1 SGDLS and CDR2 YYNGEE. The CDR3 is 15 amino acids. Losses at the gene ends were 0 bases for V and 3 bases for J; bases not matched to a gene: 5. CDR3 in DNA: TGTGCCAGCAGCGTAGTGCCGGGGGGGCACTACGAGCAGTACTTC. Protein: CASSVVPGGHYEQYF.

This clonotype was found a few times. V is TRBV29-1 and J is TRBJ2-1; tentative D call: TRBD1 (5 bases). From germline, CDR1 is SQVTM and CDR2 ANQGSEA. The CDR3 contains 12 residues. Trimming stripped 7 bases from V and 6 bases from J, with 13 bases between. This CDR3 reads CSGGLKGNEQFF. The CDR3 region has the DNA TGCAGCGGGGGCCTAAAGGGCAATGAGCAGTTCTTC.

This clonotype was counted only a few times. The V call is TRBV2, the J call TRBJ2-7; D perhaps matches TRBD1 (5 bases). The V and J ends lost 3 bases and 3 bases respectively, with 12 bases between them. This CDR3 spans 14 amino acids. The germline V gene encodes CDR1 SNHLY and CDR2 FYNNEI. The DNA for the CDR3 is TGTGCCAGCAGTGATCAGGGAATCGACTACGAGCAGTACTTC. Its translation is CASSDQGIDYEQYF.

The chain combines TRBV4-1 with TRBJ2-7, with D unresolved. The CDR3 contains 13 residues. The germline CDR1 and CDR2 sequences are MGHRA and YSYEKL. V shed 11 bases and J shed 4 bases, with 18 bases lying between them. CDR3 region: CAALPSPRYEQYF. The CDR3 DNA sequence: TGCGCCGCCCTGCCGAGTCCAAGGTACGAGCAGTACTTC.

This clonotype was seen more than once but under ten times. The V and J genes are TRBV12-3 or TRBV12-4 and TRBJ1-2, with no clear D. V was cut by 3 bases and J by 2 bases, with 10 bases left in between. The CDR3 is 14 amino acids. The CDR3 spells CASSFNTINYGYTF. The DNA of the CDR3 is TGTGCCAGCAGTTTTAACACAATAAACTATGGCTACACCTTC.

The rearrangement links TRBV5-1 to TRBJ2-2; 10 bases agree with TRBD1. V dropped 3 bases and J dropped 3; count of bases not matched to a gene: 2. Germline loops: CDR1 SGHRS, CDR2 YFSETQ. The CDR3 has 15 amino acids. CDR3 bases: TGCGCCAGCAGCTCAGGACAGGGGGACACCGGGGAGCTGTTTTTT. Amino acid sequence: CASSSGQGDTGELFF.

This clonotype came up a few times. This rearrangement joins TRBV10-1 to TRBJ2-3; 10 bases are a match to TRBD1. Germline V gives CDR1 WNHNN, CDR2 SYGVQD (reference sequence). The length of the CDR3 is 15 residues. The trim removed 4 bases at V and 2 bases at J, leaving 3 bases unmatched. The CDR3 here is CASSGGQGVTDTQYF. CDR3 bases: TGCGCCAGCAGTGGCGGACAGGGGGTCACAGATACGCAGTATTTT.

This clonotype was recorded many times. The rearrangement links TRBV28 to TRBJ2-2, with a weak D call TRBD1 (5 bases). V was cut by 1 base and J by 5 bases, with 11 bases left in between. The CDR3 length is 15 residues. Germline V gene sequence: CDR1 MDHEN, CDR2 SYDVKM. The chain's CDR3 is CASSLLDQGTGELFF. CDR3 coding DNA: TGTGCCAGCAGTTTATTGGACCAGGGAACCGGGGAGCTGTTTTTT.